This is a list of T cell receptor beta chains from one sample in a study of neurological immune-mediated disorders. One entry per CDR3 protein, called by TCRdb with MiXCR from the 5' RACE reads. The sample carries over 55,000 distinct CDR3 sequences, about 8.9% recorded once. Sequencing used PBMCs. The receptor set was obtained from a man aged 25 to 40 in good health. CDR3s include the opening cysteine and the closing phenylalanine or tryptophan. The D gene is left open where the match is weak. Size is omitted from some rows. Given values are once, few, many or a class for expanded clones.

CDR3 protein,CDR3 DNA,V gene,CDR3 length,D gene,clone size,J gene
CATSDSGDRGSDDTQYF,TGTGCCACCAGTGATTCAGGGGACAGGGGGTCGGATGATACGCAGTATTTT,TRBV24-1,17,TRBD1,-,TRBJ2-3
CASSVPGSITGELFF,TGTGCCAGCAGCGTACCCGGGAGCATTACCGGGGAGCTGTTTTTT,TRBV9,15,-,-,TRBJ2-2
CASSLTGWSENSPLHF,TGTGCCAGCAGCTTAACGGGTTGGAGTGAAAATTCACCCCTCCACTTT,TRBV7-3,16,-,few,TRBJ1-6
CANSFEFYHEQLF,TGTGCCAACAGCTTCGAGTTCTACCATGAGCAGTTATTC,TRBV5-6,13,-,-,TRBJ2-1
CASNDVNTEAFF,TGCGCCAGCAATGATGTTAACACTGAAGCTTTCTTT,TRBV5-1,12,-,many,TRBJ1-1
CASSYGGLSTGELFF,TGTGCCAGCAGTTACGGGGGGCTTAGTACCGGGGAGCTGTTTTTT,TRBV12-3/TRBV12-4,15,-,many,TRBJ2-2
CSATPAWPGSSYEQYF,TGCAGTGCAACCCCGGCATGGCCAGGGTCCTCCTACGAGCAGTACTTC,TRBV20-1,16,-,many,TRBJ2-7
CASSPVGRDLVSPLHF,TGCGCCAGCAGCCCAGTTGGGAGGGACCTCGTTTCACCCCTCCACTTT,TRBV4-1,16,-,many,TRBJ1-6
CASSTRTRGISTDTQYF,TGTGCCAGCAGTACACGGACTAGGGGGATTAGCACAGATACGCAGTATTTT,TRBV27,17,-,many,TRBJ2-3
CASSLEDNSYEQYF,TGCGCCAGCAGCTTGGAGGACAACTCCTACGAGCAGTACTTC,TRBV5-1,14,-,many,TRBJ2-7
CASSLALVGDTQYF,TGCGCCAGCAGCTTGGCCTTGGTTGGGGATACGCAGTATTTT,TRBV5-1,14,-,many,TRBJ2-3
CANSPSNTDTQYF,TGCGCCAACTCCCCTAGCAACACAGATACGCAGTATTTT,TRBV5-1,13,-,-,TRBJ2-3
CASVGQGKETQYF,TGTGCCAGCGTGGGACAGGGGAAAGAGACCCAGTACTTC,TRBV28,13,TRBD1,many,TRBJ2-5
CASSRGQDYGYTF,TGTGCCAGCAGCAGGGGACAGGACTATGGCTACACCTTC,TRBV7-6,13,TRBD1,many,TRBJ1-2
CASSYNPWAGPYEQYF,TGTGCCAGCAGTTACAATCCGTGGGCAGGGCCCTACGAGCAGTACTTC,TRBV6-5,16,-,many,TRBJ2-7
CASSLRGPASTDTQYF,TGCGCCAGCAGCTTGAGGGGACCCGCTAGCACAGATACGCAGTATTTT,TRBV5-1,16,-,many,TRBJ2-3
CASSFEDTEAFF,TGTGCCAGCAGTTTTGAAGATACTGAAGCTTTCTTT,TRBV28,12,-,many,TRBJ1-1
CATSREPTFVDEQFF,TGTGCCACCAGCAGAGAACCCACGTTTGTGGATGAGCAGTTCTTC,TRBV15,15,-,many,TRBJ2-1
CASSQVGTSGTDTQYF,TGTGCCAGCAGCCAAGTTGGGACTAGCGGGACAGATACGCAGTATTTT,TRBV3-1,16,TRBD2,many,TRBJ2-3
CASSSTSSGELFF,TGTGCCAGCAGCTCGACTAGTTCCGGGGAGCTGTTTTTT,TRBV7-3,13,-,many,TRBJ2-2
CASSSGPRDPYGYTF,TGTGCCAGCAGCTCAGGACCCAGGGACCCCTATGGCTACACCTTC,TRBV5-5,15,-,many,TRBJ1-2
CSASSKIRASETQYF,TGCAGTGCTAGTTCAAAGATTAGGGCAAGTGAGACCCAGTACTTC,TRBV20-1,15,-,many,TRBJ2-5
CSAKTSGVYEQYF,TGCAGTGCAAAAACTAGCGGGGTCTACGAGCAGTACTTC,TRBV20-1,13,TRBD2,many,TRBJ2-7